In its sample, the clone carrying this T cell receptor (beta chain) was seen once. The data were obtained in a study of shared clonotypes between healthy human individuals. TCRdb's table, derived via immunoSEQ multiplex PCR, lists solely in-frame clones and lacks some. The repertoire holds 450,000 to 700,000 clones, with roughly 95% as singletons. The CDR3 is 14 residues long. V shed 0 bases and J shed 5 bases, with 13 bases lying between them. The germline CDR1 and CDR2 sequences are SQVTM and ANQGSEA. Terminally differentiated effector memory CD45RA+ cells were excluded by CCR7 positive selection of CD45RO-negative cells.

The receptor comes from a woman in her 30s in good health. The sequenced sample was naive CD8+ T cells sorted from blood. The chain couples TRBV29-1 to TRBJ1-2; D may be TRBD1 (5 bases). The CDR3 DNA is TGCAGCGTTGAAGAAGGATGGGGGATTTATGGCTACACCTTC. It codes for CSVEEGWGIYGYTF.